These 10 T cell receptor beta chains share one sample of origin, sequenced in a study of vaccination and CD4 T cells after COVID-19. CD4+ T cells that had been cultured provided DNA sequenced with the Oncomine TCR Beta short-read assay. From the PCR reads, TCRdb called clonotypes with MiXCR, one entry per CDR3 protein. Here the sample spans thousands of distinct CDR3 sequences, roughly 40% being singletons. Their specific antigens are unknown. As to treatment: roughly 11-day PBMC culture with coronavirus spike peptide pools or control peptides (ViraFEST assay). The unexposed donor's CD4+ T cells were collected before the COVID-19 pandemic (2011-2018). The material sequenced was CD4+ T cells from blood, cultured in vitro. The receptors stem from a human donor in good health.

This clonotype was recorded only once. The CDR3 spells CASSQDPAGVGEQYF. The CDR3 bases are TGTGCCAGCAGCCAAGATCCAGCGGGGGTGGGCGAGCAGTACTTC. The chain combines TRBV14 with TRBJ2-7; 8 nucleotides line up with TRBD2. The length of the CDR3 is 15 residues. The V gene end was trimmed by 0 bases and the J gene end by 6 bases; junction bases not matched to a gene: 7. The V gene's germline CDR1 is SGHDN and CDR2 FVKESK.

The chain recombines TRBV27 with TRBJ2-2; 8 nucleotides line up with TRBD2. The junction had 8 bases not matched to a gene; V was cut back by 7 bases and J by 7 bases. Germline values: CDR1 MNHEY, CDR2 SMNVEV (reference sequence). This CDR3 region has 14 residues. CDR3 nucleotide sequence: TGTGCCAGCAACACGGGAGGGAGGGTCGGGGAGCTGTTTTTT. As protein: CASNTGGRVGELFF.

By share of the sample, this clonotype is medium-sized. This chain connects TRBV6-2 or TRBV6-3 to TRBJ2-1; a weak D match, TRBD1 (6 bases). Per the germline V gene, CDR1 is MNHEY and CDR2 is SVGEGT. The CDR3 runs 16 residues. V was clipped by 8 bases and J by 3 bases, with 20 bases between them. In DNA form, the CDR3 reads TGTGCCAGCGCCAAAGGGACACCTGAACACTACAATGAGCAGTTCTTC. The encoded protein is CASAKGTPEHYNEQFF.

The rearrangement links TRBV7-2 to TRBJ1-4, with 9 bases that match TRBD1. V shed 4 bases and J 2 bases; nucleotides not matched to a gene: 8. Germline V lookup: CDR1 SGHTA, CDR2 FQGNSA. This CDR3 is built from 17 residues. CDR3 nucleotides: TGTGCCAGCAGCTACCGGGACAGGGACTCGACTAATGAAAAACTGTTTTTT. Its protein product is CASSYRDRDSTNEKLFF.

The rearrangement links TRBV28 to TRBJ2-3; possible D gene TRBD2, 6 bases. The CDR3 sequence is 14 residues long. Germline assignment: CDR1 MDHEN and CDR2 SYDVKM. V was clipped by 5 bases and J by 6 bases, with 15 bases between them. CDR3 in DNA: TGTGCCAGCAGTCAGGACTGGGGGGTTGATACGCAGTATTTT. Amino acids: CASSQDWGVDTQYF.

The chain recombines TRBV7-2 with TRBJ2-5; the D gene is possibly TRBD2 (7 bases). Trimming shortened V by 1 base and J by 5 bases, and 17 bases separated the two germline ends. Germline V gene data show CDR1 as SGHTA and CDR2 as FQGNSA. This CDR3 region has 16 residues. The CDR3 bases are TGTGCCAGCAGCTTAGGAGGGGGGGGGGCCGGGGAGACCCAGTACTTC. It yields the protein CASSLGGGGAGETQYF.

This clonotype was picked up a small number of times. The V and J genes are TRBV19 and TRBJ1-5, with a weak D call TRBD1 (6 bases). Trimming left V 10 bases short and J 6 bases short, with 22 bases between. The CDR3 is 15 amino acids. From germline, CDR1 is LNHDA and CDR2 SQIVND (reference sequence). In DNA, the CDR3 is TGTGCCACCTCCGTAACAGGGCCCTGGGGTCAGCCCCAGCATTTT. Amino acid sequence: CATSVTGPWGQPQHF.

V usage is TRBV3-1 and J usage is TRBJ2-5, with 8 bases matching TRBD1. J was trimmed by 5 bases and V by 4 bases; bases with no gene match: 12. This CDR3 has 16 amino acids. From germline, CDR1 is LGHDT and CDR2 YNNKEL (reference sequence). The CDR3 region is CASSLTRTGRWETQYF. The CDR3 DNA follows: TGTGCCAGCAGCCTAACCCGGACAGGGCGGTGGGAGACCCAGTACTTC.

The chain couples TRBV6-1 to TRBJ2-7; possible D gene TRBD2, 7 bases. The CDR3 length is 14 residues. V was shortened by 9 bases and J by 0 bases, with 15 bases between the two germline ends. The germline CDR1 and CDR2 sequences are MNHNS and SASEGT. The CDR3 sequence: CASGRGGPSYEQYF. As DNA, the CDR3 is TGTGCCAGTGGTAGGGGGGGGCCCTCCTACGAGCAGTACTTC.

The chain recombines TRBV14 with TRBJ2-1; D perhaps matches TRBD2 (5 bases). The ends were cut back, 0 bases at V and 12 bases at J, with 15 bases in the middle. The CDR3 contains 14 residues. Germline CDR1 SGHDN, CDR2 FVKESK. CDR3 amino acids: CASSQDGSRAGQFF. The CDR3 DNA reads TGTGCCAGCAGCCAAGATGGGAGTAGGGCGGGGCAGTTCTTC.